This T cell receptor beta chain was found in a study of blood T cell repertoires in COVID-19 (dated by TCRdb to 2018 to 2021). About the full investigation: Samples covering the acute and convalescent phases of COVID-19 were provided by collaborators in the United States, Italy and Spain. HLA class I and class II types, where available, came from metadata supplied by the sample provider rather than from assay-based typing. A freely available public database, intended as a resource for researchers studying the immune response to SARS-CoV-2, is where the repertoires were released. Sample metadata almost always included a de-identified subject ID, COVID-19 status, age in years and sex. Subjects who had been exposed to COVID-19, were actively infected with it, or had recovered from it provided the deeply sampled blood TCRbeta repertoires that made up the dataset. The material from the prospective study consisted of cDNA or gDNA derived from T cells, B-cell-depleted T cells, or PBMCs. Samples were obtained from the ongoing ImmuneRACE study (first 160 participants) and from 1,254 subjects provided by 6 global collaborators. Study-level results and caveats: Clinical and demographic metadata were provided uncurated, with the amount varying by source and participant.

TCRbeta CDR3 regions were amplified from genomic DNA using the immunoSEQ Assay, a bias-controlled multiplex PCR. The study's processing was this. Within the assay, amplification of reference gene primers was used to estimate how many nucleated cells each sample contained. To quantify the absolute abundance of each unique TCRbeta CDR3 rearrangement, sequence reads were collapsed and filtered. For each sample, productive Simpson clonality was calculated as the square root of Simpson's diversity index over productive rearrangements. TCRdb retrieved this table from immuneACCESS and kept in-frame rearrangements only. Not all clones are present; in checked studies, unresolved V genes account for under half, and no reason is known for the remainder. The V and J calls and clone size come from that table; D and trimming were worked out from the DNA. Counted in this sample were roughly 150,000 clones; more than 70% of them appeared once. The ten largest account for 5% of the sample.

This clone came up a few times. No cognate antigen has been identified for it. Base-call qualities are not available, and no considerably larger clone is one nucleotide away. Each collaborating institution followed its own protocols to collect whole blood in K2EDTA tubes. For TCRbeta analysis, collaborator samples were shipped as frozen whole blood, as isolated PBMCs, or as DNA extracted from either sample type. Based on the germline V gene, the CDR1 and CDR2 sequences are SGHNT and YENEEA. Its CDR3 holds 14 amino acids, cysteine through phenylalanine. Just CDR3 DNA is preserved here, 42 bases in frame from base 1. V is cut by 1 base and J by 3 bases, and the space between the germline ends is 7 bases.

This clonotype originated in a woman in her 50s with acute or convalescent COVID-19. The source material was peripheral blood. Rearrangement joined TRBV11-3 to TRBJ2-1, with the D gene uncertain. The bases are TGTGCCAGCAGCTTAGGTGAGTTCTACAATGAGCAGTTCTTC. Its translation reads: CASSLGEFYNEQFF.